This is a list of T cell receptor beta chains from one sample in a study of T-cell memory formation after mild COVID-19. TCRdb reanalysed the 5' RACE reads using MiXCR and keeps one entry per CDR3 protein. Among tens of thousands of distinct CDR3 sequences, 16% were seen once, and the ten largest hold roughly 30%. The sample was PBMCs or a T cell subset sorted from them (not recorded which). These receptor sequences come from an adult woman who had mild COVID-19 (a few samples of this study predate the infection). Cell type and time point are not known. CDR3s include the opening cysteine and the closing phenylalanine or tryptophan. Fields, in order: J gene, V gene, clone size, D gene, CDR3 DNA, CDR3 protein. The D gene is left open where the match is weak. For some rows the clone size is stated as once, few or many, or as a class when expanded; others skip it.

TRBJ1-1 TRBV20-1 few - TGCAGTGCTAGGGGGCAGAGGGGCACTGAAGCTTTCTTT CSARGQRGTEAFF
TRBJ2-3 TRBV7-8 many - TGTGCCAGCAGCTTAAAGGCAGCGTCGGCGGATACGCAGTATTTT CASSLKAASADTQYF
TRBJ2-7 TRBV30 - TRBD1 TGTGCCTACCGGGACAGGGGATACTACGAGCAGTACTTC CAYRDRGYYEQYF
TRBJ1-1 TRBV4-1 - TRBD1 TGCGCCAGCAGCCACATGAGGACAGGGCTAAATGAAGCTTTCTTT CASSHMRTGLNEAFF
TRBJ2-1 TRBV11-2 - TRBD2 TGTGCCAGCGGGATAGCGGGACTAGGGAGGTACAATGAGCAGTTCTTC CASGIAGLGRYNEQFF
TRBJ2-7 TRBV30 - - TGTGCCTGGAGTTCGGGACAAGGGAACTACGAGCAGTACTTC CAWSSGQGNYEQYF
TRBJ1-1 TRBV10-3 few - TGTGCCATCAGTGAGGAAGGACAGTACACTGAAGCTTTCTTT CAISEEGQYTEAFF
TRBJ1-2 TRBV4-3 few - TGCGCCAGCAGCCAAGAGGGGTCGTATGGCTACACCTTC CASSQEGSYGYTF
TRBJ1-2 TRBV29-1 few - TGCAGCGTTGAGGGCAGTGGCGACTATGGCTACACCTTC CSVEGSGDYGYTF
TRBJ2-3 TRBV7-8 many TRBD2 TGTGCCAGCAGCTTAGTTCTAGCGGGAGTTCGACATACGCAGTATTTT CASSLVLAGVRHTQYF
TRBJ2-1 TRBV30 few - TGTGCCTGGAGTGTACTGCTTTCCCAAAATGAGCAGTTCTTC CAWSVLLSQNEQFF
TRBJ2-7 TRBV5-5 - - TGTGCCAGCAGCTTACGGGGCGAGCCCGGGCGCGAGCAGTACTTC CASSLRGEPGREQYF
TRBJ2-3 TRBV27 few - TGTGCCAGCACTTCAGATACGCAGTATTTT CASTSDTQYF
TRBJ2-7 TRBV29-1 few - TGCAGCGTTGGTCAGACGGCCTACGAGCAGTACTTC CSVGQTAYEQYF
TRBJ2-5 TRBV4-2 few TRBD1 TGTGCCAGCAGCCAAGTTGGGACAGAACAAGAGACCCAGTACTTC CASSQVGTEQETQYF
TRBJ2-7 TRBV9 - TRBD1 TGTGCCAGCAGCGCCCCGGGACAGGGGTCCCACGAGCAGTACTTC CASSAPGQGSHEQYF
TRBJ2-1 TRBV7-9 few TRBD2 TGTGCCAGCAGGGCCGGGACTACCTTGGATGAGCAGTTCTTC CASRAGTTLDEQFF
TRBJ2-3 TRBV29-1 few - TGCAGCGTCGAAAAGGGAGCAGTAAACACAGATACGCAGTATTTT CSVEKGAVNTDTQYF
TRBJ2-7 TRBV19 few - TGTGCCAGCGAGGACAGTTCCTACGAGCAGTACTTC CASEDSSYEQYF
TRBJ2-3 TRBV4-1 few TRBD2 TGCGCCAGCAGCCAATTACAAGCGGGGGCTCACACAGATACGCAGTATTTT CASSQLQAGAHTDTQYF
TRBJ1-1 TRBV24-1 - - TGTGCCACCAGTGTCGGGGGAGGCACTGAAGCTTTCTTT CATSVGGGTEAFF
TRBJ1-1 TRBV5-1 many - TGCGCCAGCAGCTTCCCGCAGGGAGGGAACACTGAAGCTTTCTTT CASSFPQGGNTEAFF
TRBJ2-7 TRBV9 - - TGTGCCAGCAGCGTGGCCGGTACAGGGCAGTACGAGCAGTACTTC CASSVAGTGQYEQYF
TRBJ2-7 TRBV6-5 - TRBD1 TGTGCCAGCAGTTACTCTGGACAGGGCTACGAGCAGTACTTC CASSYSGQGYEQYF
TRBJ1-1 TRBV25-1 few TRBD1 TGTGCCAGCAGTGATGGACCAGGGGGCACTGAAGCTTTCTTT CASSDGPGGTEAFF
TRBJ1-2 TRBV12-3/TRBV12-4 - TRBD1 TGTGCCAGCAGTCCATCGACCGGGACAGGGATCGACGGCTACACCTTC CASSPSTGTGIDGYTF
TRBJ2-1 TRBV4-1 - - TGCGCCAGCAGCCACACCGACAGTGACGCCTACAATGAGCAGTTCTTC CASSHTDSDAYNEQFF
TRBJ1-2 TRBV11-3 - - TGTGCCAGCAGCTTAGGACTCGGACCAGCATCCTATGGCTACACCTTC CASSLGLGPASYGYTF
TRBJ1-1 TRBV10-3 - TRBD1 TGTGCCATCAGTCTTGCCGGGACAGGGGCTGAAGCTTTCTTT CAISLAGTGAEAFF
TRBJ1-1 TRBV6-5 - - TGTGCCAGCAGTTACTACTCAGTGTACCACACTGAAGCTTTCTTT CASSYYSVYHTEAFF
TRBJ2-2 TRBV19 - - TGTGCCAGTAGGGGGACAGGGCCTACGGGAGGGCCAACAGGAGACACCGGGGAGCTGTTTTTT CASRGTGPTGGPTGDTGELFF
TRBJ2-5 TRBV5-5 - TRBD2 TGTGCCAGCAGCTTGGGCGCGGGAGAGGGAGAGACCCAGTACTTC CASSLGAGEGETQYF
TRBJ1-6 TRBV11-2 - - TGTGCCAGCAGCTTAGGGCAGGGGAATTCACCCCTCCACTTT CASSLGQGNSPLHF
TRBJ2-1 TRBV4-2 - - TGTGCCAGCAGCCCCGGTCTTTCCTATAATGAGCAGTTCTTC CASSPGLSYNEQFF
TRBJ2-7 TRBV7-9 many TRBD2 TGTGCCAGCAGCTCCCCCCCGGGTAGCGGGAGCTCTCTCGAGCAGTACTTC CASSSPPGSGSSLEQYF
TRBJ2-3 TRBV20-1 - - TGCAGTGCTAGAGCCGGACTTCTCAGGGACACAGATACGCAGTATTTT CSARAGLLRDTDTQYF
TRBJ2-3 TRBV6-2/TRBV6-3 - - TGTGCCAGCAGTCCTTCTTCTGGGAGCACAGATACGCAGTATTTT CASSPSSGSTDTQYF